This T cell receptor (beta chain) is drawn from a study of shared clonotypes between healthy human individuals. On the study more broadly: A few men and a couple of women, aged 18 to 49, were donors. Study observations and caveats: Limited genetic and exposure-history diversity came from having few donors. Some clonotypes were shared by all four sorted-subset donors, while others were not shared. The non-shared ones had lower generation probabilities than the shared ones.

Positive CCR7 selection of CD45RO-negative cells yielded the naive CD8 cells, and terminally differentiated effector memory CD45RA+ cells were excluded. The deep-level immunoSEQ assay was used. Profiling relied on immunoSEQ multiplex PCR, and the TCRdb table lists in-frame clones only, not all of them. The sample includes about 2.1 million clones, 93% seen only once; the top ten take around 1.7%. Points on this clone: Its antigen is unknown.

The CDR3 consists of 13 residues. Germline values: CDR1 MNHEY, CDR2 SVGAGI. V was trimmed by 4 bases and J by 7 bases, leaving 13 bases between them. The origin of this receptor is a young man in good health. Some clones in this sample may be carry-over from other donors' samples. Sequenced: naive CD8+ T cells from PBMCs. The genes are TRBV6-5 and TRBJ1-1; the D gene is possibly TRBD1 (5 bases). CDR3 sequence (DNA): TGTGCCAGCAGTTTCTTCGGGGGAGTTGAAGCTTTCTTT. This sequence encodes CASSFFGGVEAFF.